The T cell receptor beta chain described here comes from a study of CD8 T cells in ankylosing spondylitis. TCRdb analysed the 5' RACE reads with MiXCR anew, one entry per CDR3 protein. The data contain a few hundred thousand distinct CDR3 sequences, around a tenth of them seen just once; the ten biggest clones take up 6.8%. At least ten counts were recorded for this clonotype. V was pared by 5 bases and J by 7 bases, with 16 bases between. Germline CDR1 and CDR2: KGHDR and SFDVKD. The CDR3 extends over 15 amino acids. This chain links TRBV24-1 with TRBJ2-2; D is unresolved. Material: blood, either unsorted or a sorted T cell fraction (not recorded which). This TCR was sampled from a male donor with ankylosing spondylitis or in good health (not recorded which). CDR3: CATSALGPRGGELFF. The CDR3 nucleotides are TGTGCCACCAGTGCGCTTGGACCTCGAGGCGGGGAGCTGTTTTTT.